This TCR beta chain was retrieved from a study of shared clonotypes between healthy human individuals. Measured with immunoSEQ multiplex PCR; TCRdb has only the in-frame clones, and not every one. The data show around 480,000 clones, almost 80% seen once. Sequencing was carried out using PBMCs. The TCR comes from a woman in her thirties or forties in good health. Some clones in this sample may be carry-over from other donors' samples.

In DNA, the CDR3 is TGTGCCAGCAGCCCTCCCCCAGGACAGGGGATTCGCACAGATACGCAGTATTTT. Protein product: CASSPPPGQGIRTDTQYF. The V gene is TRBV11-1, the J gene TRBJ2-3; TRBD1 matches 9 bases. The germline gives CDR1 SGHAT, CDR2 FQDESV (reference sequence). The CDR3 extends over 18 amino acids. With 5 bases clipped from V and 1 base from J, the junction kept 13 bases outside the gene matches.